Listed below are T cell receptor beta chains from one sample, sequenced in a study of T cells in Graves' hyperthyroidism and ophthalmopathy. TCRdb ran MiXCR on the multiplex PCR reads and lists one entry per CDR3 protein. The sample gives nearly 600,000 distinct CDR3 sequences, about 14% of which show up once; about 6.6% is in the top ten. The sequenced sample was blood. All receptors derive from a woman aged 18-30 years with Graves' ophthalmopathy. Each CDR3 is given with its conserved first and last residue. The D gene is left open where the match is weak. Not all rows give a size; the values are once, few, many and, for expanded clones, a class.

cdr3_aa	cdr3_nt	clone_size	d_call	v_call	j_call
CASSEASGTGSYEQYF	TGCGCCAGCAGCGAAGCCTCCGGGACAGGTTCCTACGAGCAGTACTTC	few	TRBD1	TRBV5-1	TRBJ2-7
CSPDREEGDTQYF	TGCAGTCCGGACAGGGAGGAGGGAGATACGCAGTATTTT	many	TRBD1	TRBV20-1	TRBJ2-3
CALSPPGQETQYF	TGTGCTCTATCGCCCCCGGGTCAAGAGACCCAGTACTTC	few	NA	TRBV6-1	TRBJ2-5
CASSLVTADRGLGETQYF	TGTGCCAGCAGCTTAGTTACGGCTGACAGGGGGCTCGGGGAGACCCAGTACTTC	few	TRBD1	TRBV7-6	TRBJ2-5
CASSPAARETQYF	TGTGCCAGCTCACCGGCGGCCCGAGAGACCCAGTACTTC	many	NA	TRBV18	TRBJ2-5
CASSFPGGHNEQFF	TGTGCCAGCAGCTTTCCGGGAGGCCACAATGAGCAGTTCTTC	NA	TRBD2	TRBV7-2	TRBJ2-1
CASSQDRTANQPQHF	TGCGCCAGCAGCCAAGATAGGACAGCAAATCAGCCCCAGCATTTT	few	NA	TRBV4-1	TRBJ1-5
CSAGRDYEQYF	TGCAGTGCTGGCAGGGACTACGAGCAGTACTTC	NA	NA	TRBV20-1	TRBJ2-7
CASSSRVARVGEQYF	TGTGCCAGCAGCTCTAGGGTTGCCAGGGTGGGCGAGCAGTACTTC	many	NA	TRBV7-9	TRBJ2-7
CASSFLPVRTGGEQYF	TGTGCCAGCAGCTTCCTGCCCGTACGGACAGGCGGGGAGCAGTACTTC	many	TRBD1	TRBV7-9	TRBJ2-7
CACDEGPRETQYF	TGTGCCTGCGATGAAGGACCACGAGAGACCCAGTACTTC	many	NA	TRBV30	TRBJ2-5
CASSFGPGTSVLLYEQYF	TGTGCCAGCAGCTTCGGTCCCGGGACTAGCGTCCTCCTCTACGAGCAGTACTTC	many	TRBD2	TRBV11-2	TRBJ2-7
CAWTQGWLSYEQYF	TGTGCCTGGACCCAAGGGTGGCTTTCGTACGAGCAGTACTTC	many	NA	TRBV30	TRBJ2-7
CASSERDRGPGELFF	TGTGCCAGCAGTGAACGGGACAGGGGGCCCGGGGAGCTGTTTTTT	many	TRBD1	TRBV2	TRBJ2-2
CASVPSQRESSYEQYF	TGTGCCAGTGTCCCATCCCAGCGGGAGAGCTCCTACGAGCAGTACTTC	NA	TRBD2	TRBV19	TRBJ2-7
CSETVGTGPEQFF	TGCAGCGAGACGGTAGGGACAGGGCCTGAGCAGTTCTTC	many	TRBD1	TRBV29-1	TRBJ2-1
CASSRAIPAGQGAYEQYF	TGCGCCAGCAGCCGAGCGATTCCAGCCGGACAGGGGGCTTACGAGCAGTACTTC	few	TRBD1	TRBV4-3	TRBJ2-7
CSARVLGREYEQYF	TGCAGTGCTAGAGTTTTGGGGCGGGAGTACGAGCAGTACTTC	many	TRBD2	TRBV20-1	TRBJ2-7
CASSGSDRVQPQHF	TGTGCCAGCAGTGGATCGGACAGGGTCCAGCCCCAGCATTTT	many	TRBD1	TRBV2	TRBJ1-5
CASSEGLADTQYF	TGTGCCAGCAGTGAAGGACTAGCGGATACGCAGTATTTT	many	TRBD2	TRBV6-1	TRBJ2-3
CASSLRAGTASYEQYF	TGTGCCAGCAGCTTACGAGCCGGGACAGCCTCCTACGAGCAGTACTTC	NA	TRBD1	TRBV7-8	TRBJ2-7
CAISELDPGTRAGNTIYF	TGTGCCATCAGTGAGTTAGACCCCGGGACAAGAGCTGGAAACACCATATATTTT	many	NA	TRBV10-3	TRBJ1-3
CASSQWQGRYTF	TGTGCCAGCAGCCAATGGCAGGGGCGCTACACCTTC	few	NA	TRBV16	TRBJ1-2
CASSLGTGTGAYEQYF	TGTGCCAGCAGTTTAGGGACCGGGACGGGAGCCTACGAGCAGTACTTC	many	NA	TRBV28	TRBJ2-7
CASRQTSGAYNEQFF	TGTGCCAGCAGGCAAACTAGCGGGGCATACAATGAGCAGTTCTTC	many	TRBD2	TRBV2	TRBJ2-1
CASSQSPISTDTQYF	TGTGCCAGCAGCCAGAGCCCGATTAGCACAGATACGCAGTATTTT	few	NA	TRBV9	TRBJ2-3
CASSPSTSGSDEQYF	TGTGCCAGCTCACCATCGACTAGCGGGAGTGACGAGCAGTACTTC	NA	TRBD2	TRBV18	TRBJ2-7
CRGGGQESYEQYF	TGCAGGGGGGGGGGACAGGAGTCCTACGAGCAGTACTTC	few	NA	TRBV29-1	TRBJ2-7
CASSQVFGGYNEQFF	TGTGCCAGCAGCCAAGTCTTCGGCGGCTACAATGAGCAGTTCTTC	many	NA	TRBV3-1	TRBJ2-1
CSARDLRAGTVSGNTIYF	TGCAGTGCTAGAGATCTACGCGCCGGGACAGTCTCTGGAAACACCATATATTTT	NA	TRBD1	TRBV20-1	TRBJ1-3
CASRRSDRDLYGGYGYTF	TGTGCCAGTAGGCGCTCAGACCGGGACTTATACGGCGGCTATGGCTACACCTTC	many	NA	TRBV19	TRBJ1-2
CASSQGTVADTQYF	TGTGCCAGCAGTCAGGGGACAGTTGCAGATACGCAGTATTTT	many	TRBD1	TRBV28	TRBJ2-3
CASRSPGQGIETQYF	TGTGCCAGCAGGTCACCGGGACAGGGAATTGAGACCCAGTACTTC	many	TRBD1	TRBV2	TRBJ2-5
CSRRREGREGSYKQYF	TGCTCCAGAAGGCGGGAGGGCCGAGAGGGGTCCTACAAGCAGTACTTC	few	TRBD2	TRBV19	TRBJ2-7
CASSSPGQGRRYEQYF	TGTGCCAGCAGCTCACCGGGACAGGGGAGGAGGTACGAGCAGTACTTC	many	TRBD1	TRBV11-1	TRBJ2-7
CASTIDRGFSYEQYF	TGTGCCAGCACCATCGACAGGGGATTCTCCTACGAGCAGTACTTC	NA	TRBD1	TRBV6-1	TRBJ2-7
CASLVMEDTEAFF	TGTGCCAGCTTAGTCATGGAGGACACTGAAGCTTTCTTT	NA	NA	TRBV18	TRBJ1-1
CASRARGRDNEKLFF	TGTGCCAGCAGAGCACGGGGACGGGATAATGAAAAACTGTTTTTT	many	NA	TRBV27	TRBJ1-4
CASSFSASNTGELFF	TGCGCCAGCAGCTTTAGCGCCTCGAACACCGGGGAGCTGTTTTTT	NA	NA	TRBV5-1	TRBJ2-2
CAWSTGTGGIQPQHF	TGTGCCTGGAGTACCGGGACAGGGGGCATTCAGCCCCAGCATTTT	many	TRBD1	TRBV30	TRBJ1-5
CASSPLRGSTGELFF	TGTGCCAGCAGCCCACTCCGTGGCAGCACCGGGGAGCTGTTTTTT	NA	NA	TRBV6-2/TRBV6-3	TRBJ2-2
CSVGSDHGYTF	TGCAGCGTTGGTAGCGACCATGGCTACACCTTC	NA	NA	TRBV29-1	TRBJ1-2
CASSFRGRINYGYTF	TGTGCCAGCAGTTTCCGAGGGCGGATTAACTATGGCTACACCTTC	many	NA	TRBV27	TRBJ1-2
CASSYWQGAIGTQYF	TGTGCCAGCAGTTACTGGCAGGGGGCTATCGGGACCCAGTACTTC	few	TRBD1	TRBV6-5	TRBJ2-5
CATGGRGTEAFF	TGTGCCACCGGGGGGCGCGGGACTGAAGCTTTCTTT	NA	NA	TRBV24-1	TRBJ1-1
CASSNGQNGPYEQYF	TGTGCCAGCAGCAACGGACAGAATGGTCCCTACGAGCAGTACTTC	many	NA	TRBV5-5	TRBJ2-7
CASSPPRGANYGYTF	TGTGCCAGTAGTCCCCCCAGAGGGGCTAACTATGGCTACACCTTC	few	NA	TRBV19	TRBJ1-2